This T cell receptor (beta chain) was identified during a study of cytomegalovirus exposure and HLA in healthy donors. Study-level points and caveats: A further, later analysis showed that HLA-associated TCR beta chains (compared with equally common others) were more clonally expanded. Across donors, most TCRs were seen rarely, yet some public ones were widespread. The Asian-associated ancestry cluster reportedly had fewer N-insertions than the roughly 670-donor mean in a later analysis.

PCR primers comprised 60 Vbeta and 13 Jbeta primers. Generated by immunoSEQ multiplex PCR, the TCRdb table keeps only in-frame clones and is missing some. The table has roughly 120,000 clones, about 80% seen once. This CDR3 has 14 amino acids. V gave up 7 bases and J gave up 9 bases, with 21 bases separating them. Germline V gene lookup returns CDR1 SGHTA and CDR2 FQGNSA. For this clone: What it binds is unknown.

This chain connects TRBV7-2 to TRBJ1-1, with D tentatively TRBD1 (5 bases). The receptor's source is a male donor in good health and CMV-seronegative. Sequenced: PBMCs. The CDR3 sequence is CASTPRAGLSQAFF. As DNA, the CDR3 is TGTGCCAGCACCCCCAGGGCAGGGCTATCCCAAGCTTTCTTT.